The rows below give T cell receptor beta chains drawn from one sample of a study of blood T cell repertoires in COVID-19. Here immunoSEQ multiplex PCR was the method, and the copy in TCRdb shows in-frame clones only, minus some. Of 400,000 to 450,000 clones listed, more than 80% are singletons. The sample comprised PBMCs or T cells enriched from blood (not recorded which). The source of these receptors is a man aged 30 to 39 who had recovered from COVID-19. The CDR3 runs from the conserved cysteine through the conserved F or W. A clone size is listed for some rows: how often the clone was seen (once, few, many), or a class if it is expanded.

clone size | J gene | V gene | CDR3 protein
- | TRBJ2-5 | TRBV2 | CASRGVTGAGPQETQYF
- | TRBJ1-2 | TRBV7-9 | CASSSPYGYTF
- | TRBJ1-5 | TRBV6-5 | CASSSSAVSQPQHF
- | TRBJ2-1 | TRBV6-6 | CASSYSRQGANEQFF
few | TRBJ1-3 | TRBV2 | CASSEGRGVSGNTIYF
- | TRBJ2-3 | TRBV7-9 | CASRRTASTDTQYF
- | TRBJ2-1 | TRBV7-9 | CASSQTGSSGSYNEQFF
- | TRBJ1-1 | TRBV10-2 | CASRTLNTEAFF
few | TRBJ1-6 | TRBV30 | CAWSAFEGIGSPLHF
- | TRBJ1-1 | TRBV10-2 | CASSSARDTEAFF